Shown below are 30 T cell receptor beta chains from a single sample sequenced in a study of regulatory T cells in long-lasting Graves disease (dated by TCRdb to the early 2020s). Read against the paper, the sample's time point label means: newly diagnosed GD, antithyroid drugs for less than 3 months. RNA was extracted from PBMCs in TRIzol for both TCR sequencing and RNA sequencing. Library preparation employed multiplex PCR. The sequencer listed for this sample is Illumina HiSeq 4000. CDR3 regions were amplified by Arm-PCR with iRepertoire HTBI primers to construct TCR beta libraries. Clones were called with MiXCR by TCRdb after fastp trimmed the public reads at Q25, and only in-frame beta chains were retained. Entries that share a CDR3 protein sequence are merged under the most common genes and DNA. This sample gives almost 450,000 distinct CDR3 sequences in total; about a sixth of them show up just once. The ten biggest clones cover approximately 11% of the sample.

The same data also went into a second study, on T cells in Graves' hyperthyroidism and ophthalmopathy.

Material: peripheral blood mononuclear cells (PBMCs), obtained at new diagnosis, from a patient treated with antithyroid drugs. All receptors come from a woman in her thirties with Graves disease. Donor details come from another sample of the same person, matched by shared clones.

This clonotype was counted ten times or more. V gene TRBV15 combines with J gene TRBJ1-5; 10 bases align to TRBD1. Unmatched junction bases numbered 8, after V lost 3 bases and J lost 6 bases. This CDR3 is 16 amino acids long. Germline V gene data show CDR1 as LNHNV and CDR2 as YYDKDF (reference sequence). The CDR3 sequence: CATSSTRRDRGQPQHF. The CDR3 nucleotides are TGTGCCACCAGCAGTACCCGTAGGGACAGGGGTCAGCCCCAGCATTTT.

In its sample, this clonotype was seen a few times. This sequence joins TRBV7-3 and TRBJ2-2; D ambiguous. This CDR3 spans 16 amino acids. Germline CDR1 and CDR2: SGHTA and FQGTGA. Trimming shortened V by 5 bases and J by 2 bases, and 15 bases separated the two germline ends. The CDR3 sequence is CASSPNPNRNTGELFF. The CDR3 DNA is TGTGCCAGCAGCCCGAACCCTAACAGAAACACCGGGGAGCTGTTTTTT.

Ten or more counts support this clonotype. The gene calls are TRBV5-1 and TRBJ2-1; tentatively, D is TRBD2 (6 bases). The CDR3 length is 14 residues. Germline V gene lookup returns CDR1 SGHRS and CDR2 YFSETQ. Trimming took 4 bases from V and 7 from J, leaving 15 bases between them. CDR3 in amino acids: CASSLPGLRNEQFF. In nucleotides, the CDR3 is TGCGCCAGCAGCCTTCCGGGACTCAGAAATGAGCAGTTCTTC.

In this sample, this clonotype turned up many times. The CDR3 protein is CASSSRQGSYNEQFF. The CDR3 DNA reads as TGTGCCAGCAGTTCACGACAGGGCTCCTACAATGAGCAGTTCTTC. The chain uses TRBV12-3 or TRBV12-4 and TRBJ2-1, with TRBD1 matching over 7 bases. Germline trimming cut 4 bases from V and 0 bases from J; bases unmatched to any gene: 3. The CDR3 contains 15 residues.

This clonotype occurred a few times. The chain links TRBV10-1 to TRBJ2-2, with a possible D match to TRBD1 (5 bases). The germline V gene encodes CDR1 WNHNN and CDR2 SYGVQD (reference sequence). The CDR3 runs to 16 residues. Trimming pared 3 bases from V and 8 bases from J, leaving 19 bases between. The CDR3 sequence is CASSEIPQKGSGELFF. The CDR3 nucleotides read TGCGCCAGCAGTGAAATCCCCCAAAAGGGGTCTGGGGAGCTGTTTTTT.

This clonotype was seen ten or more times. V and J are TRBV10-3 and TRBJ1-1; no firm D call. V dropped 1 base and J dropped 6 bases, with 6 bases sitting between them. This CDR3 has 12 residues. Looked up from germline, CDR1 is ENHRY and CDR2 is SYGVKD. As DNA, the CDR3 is TGTGCCATCAGTGAGTACCGGGCTGAAGCTTTCTTT. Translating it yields CAISEYRAEAFF.

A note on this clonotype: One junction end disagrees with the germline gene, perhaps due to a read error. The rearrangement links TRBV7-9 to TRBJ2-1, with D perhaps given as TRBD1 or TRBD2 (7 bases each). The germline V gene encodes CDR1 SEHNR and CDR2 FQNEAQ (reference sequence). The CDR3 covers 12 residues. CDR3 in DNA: TGTGCCAGCAGTCTTAGGGGGCGGGAGCAGCGGTTC. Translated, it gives CASSLRGREQRF.

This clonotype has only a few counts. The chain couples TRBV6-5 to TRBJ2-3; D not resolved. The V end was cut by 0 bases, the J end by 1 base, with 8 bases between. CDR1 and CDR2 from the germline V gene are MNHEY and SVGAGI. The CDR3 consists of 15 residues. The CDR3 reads CASSYSKLGTDTQYF. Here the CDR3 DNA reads TGTGCCAGCAGTTACTCAAAATTGGGCACAGATACGCAGTATTTT.

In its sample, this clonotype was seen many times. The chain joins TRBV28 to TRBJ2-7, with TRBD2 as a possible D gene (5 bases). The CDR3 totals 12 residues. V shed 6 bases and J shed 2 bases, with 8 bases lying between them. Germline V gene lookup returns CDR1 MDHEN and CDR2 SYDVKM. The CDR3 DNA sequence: TGTGCCAGCAGCGGCGGGCCCTACGAGCAGTACTTC. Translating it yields CASSGGPYEQYF.

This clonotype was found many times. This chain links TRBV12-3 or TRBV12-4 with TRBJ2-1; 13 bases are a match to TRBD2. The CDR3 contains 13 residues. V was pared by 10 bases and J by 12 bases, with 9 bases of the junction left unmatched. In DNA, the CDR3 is TGTGCCACCGGGACTAGCGGGATCCGGGTGCAGTTCTTC. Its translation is CATGTSGIRVQFF.

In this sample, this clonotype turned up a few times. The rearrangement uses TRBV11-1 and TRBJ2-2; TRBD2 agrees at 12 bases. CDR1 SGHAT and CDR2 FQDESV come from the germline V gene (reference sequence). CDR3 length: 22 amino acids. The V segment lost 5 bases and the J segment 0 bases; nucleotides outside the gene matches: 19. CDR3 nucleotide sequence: TGTGCCAGCAGCCTATACATGGGGGAGACTAGCGGGAGTCCGACGAACACCGGGGAGCTGTTTTTT. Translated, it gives CASSLYMGETSGSPTNTGELFF.

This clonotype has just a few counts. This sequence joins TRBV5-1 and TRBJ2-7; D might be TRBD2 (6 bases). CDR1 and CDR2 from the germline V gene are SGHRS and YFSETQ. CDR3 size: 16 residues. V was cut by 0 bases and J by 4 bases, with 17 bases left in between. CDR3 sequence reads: CASSLVGRSYPYEQYF. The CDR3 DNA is TGCGCCAGCAGCTTGGTGGGGAGGTCATATCCTTACGAGCAGTACTTC.

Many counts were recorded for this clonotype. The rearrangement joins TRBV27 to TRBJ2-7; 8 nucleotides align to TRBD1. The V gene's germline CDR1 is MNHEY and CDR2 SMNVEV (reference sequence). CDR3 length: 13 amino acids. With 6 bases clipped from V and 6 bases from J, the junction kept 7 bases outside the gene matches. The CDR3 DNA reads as TGTGCCAGCAGACCTCAGGGGGCTGGCGAGCAGTACTTC. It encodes CASRPQGAGEQYF.

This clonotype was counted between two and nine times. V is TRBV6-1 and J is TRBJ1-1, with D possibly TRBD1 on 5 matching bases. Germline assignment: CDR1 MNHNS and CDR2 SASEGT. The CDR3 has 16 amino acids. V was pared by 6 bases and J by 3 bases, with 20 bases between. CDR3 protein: CASSAGLFRRYTEAFF. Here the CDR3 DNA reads TGTGCCAGCAGCGCGGGACTTTTTCGGAGGTACACTGAAGCTTTCTTT.

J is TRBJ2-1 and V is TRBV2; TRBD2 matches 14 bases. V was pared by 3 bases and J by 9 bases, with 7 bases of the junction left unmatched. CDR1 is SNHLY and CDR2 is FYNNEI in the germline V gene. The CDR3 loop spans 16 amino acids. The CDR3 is CASSDGTSGSTPEQFF. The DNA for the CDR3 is TGTGCCAGCAGTGATGGGACTAGCGGGAGTACCCCTGAGCAGTTCTTC.

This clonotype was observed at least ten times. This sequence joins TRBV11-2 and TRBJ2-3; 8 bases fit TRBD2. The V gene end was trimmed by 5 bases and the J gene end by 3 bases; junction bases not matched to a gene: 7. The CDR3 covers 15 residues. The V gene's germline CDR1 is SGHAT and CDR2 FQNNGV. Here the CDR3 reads CASSVAGWGTDTQYF. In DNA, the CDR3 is TGTGCCAGCAGCGTAGCGGGGTGGGGTACAGATACGCAGTATTTT.

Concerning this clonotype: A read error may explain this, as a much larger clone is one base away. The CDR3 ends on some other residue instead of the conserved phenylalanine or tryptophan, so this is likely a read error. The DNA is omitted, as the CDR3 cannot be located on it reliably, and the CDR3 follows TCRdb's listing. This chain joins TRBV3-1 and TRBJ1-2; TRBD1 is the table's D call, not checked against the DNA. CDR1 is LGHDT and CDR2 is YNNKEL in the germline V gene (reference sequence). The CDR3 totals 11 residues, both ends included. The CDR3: CASSQDGAQDS.

CDR3 sequence (DNA): TGTGCCAGCTACGGAGACAGGGGAACAGATACGCAGTATTTT. Its translation is CASYGDRGTDTQYF. V gene TRBV27 combines with J gene TRBJ2-3; TRBD1 agrees at 8 bases. J gave up 3 bases and V 8 bases, and 7 bases lay outside the gene matches. Germline V lookup: CDR1 MNHEY, CDR2 SMNVEV (reference sequence). There are 14 residues in the CDR3.

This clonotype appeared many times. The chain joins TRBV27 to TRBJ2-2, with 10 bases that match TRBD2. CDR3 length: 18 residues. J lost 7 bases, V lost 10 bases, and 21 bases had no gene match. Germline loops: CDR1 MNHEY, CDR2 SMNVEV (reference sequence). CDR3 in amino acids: CATQSRSGRAAKDGELFF. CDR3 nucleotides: TGTGCCACCCAAAGCCGGAGCGGGAGGGCCGCTAAAGACGGGGAGCTGTTTTTT.

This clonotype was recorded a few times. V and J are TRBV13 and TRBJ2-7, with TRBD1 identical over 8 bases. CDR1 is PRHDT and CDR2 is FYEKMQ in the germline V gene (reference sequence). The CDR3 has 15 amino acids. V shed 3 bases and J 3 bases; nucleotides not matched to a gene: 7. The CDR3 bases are TGTGCCAGCAGCTTTAGGACAGGGCTGAACTACGAGCAGTACTTC. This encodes CASSFRTGLNYEQYF. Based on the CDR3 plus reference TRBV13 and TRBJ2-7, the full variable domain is AAGVIQSPRHLIKEKRETATLKCYPIPRHDTVYWYQQGPGQDPQFLISFYEKMQSDKGSIPDRFSAQQFSDYHSELNMSSLELGDSALYFCASSFRTGLNYEQYFGPGTRLTVT.

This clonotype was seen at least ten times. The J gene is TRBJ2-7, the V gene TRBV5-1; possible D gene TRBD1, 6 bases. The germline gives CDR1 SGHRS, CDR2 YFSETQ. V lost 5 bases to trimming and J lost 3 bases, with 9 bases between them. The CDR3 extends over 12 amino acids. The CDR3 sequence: CASSGQSYEQYF. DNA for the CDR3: TGCGCCAGCAGTGGACAGAGCTACGAGCAGTACTTC. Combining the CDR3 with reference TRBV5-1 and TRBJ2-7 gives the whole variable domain KAGVTQTPRYLIKTRGQQVTLSCSPISGHRSVSWYQQTPGQGLQFLFEYFSETQRNKGNFPGRFSGRQFSNSRSEMNVSTLELGDSALYLCASSGQSYEQYFGPGTRLTVT.

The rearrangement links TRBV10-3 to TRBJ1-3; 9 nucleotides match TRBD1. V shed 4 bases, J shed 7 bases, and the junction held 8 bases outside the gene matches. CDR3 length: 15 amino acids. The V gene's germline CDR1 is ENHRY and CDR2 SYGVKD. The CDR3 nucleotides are TGTGCCATCAGTGGGGGACAGGGAGGCTGGAACACCATATATTTT. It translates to CAISGGQGGWNTIYF.

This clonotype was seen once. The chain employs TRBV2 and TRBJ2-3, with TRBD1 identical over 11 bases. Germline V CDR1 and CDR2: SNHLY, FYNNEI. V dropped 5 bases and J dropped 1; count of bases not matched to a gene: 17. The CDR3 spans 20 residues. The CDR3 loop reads CASSRYGQGALGGGTDTQYF. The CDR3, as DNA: TGTGCCAGCAGTCGATACGGACAGGGGGCGCTTGGGGGGGGCACAGATACGCAGTATTTT.

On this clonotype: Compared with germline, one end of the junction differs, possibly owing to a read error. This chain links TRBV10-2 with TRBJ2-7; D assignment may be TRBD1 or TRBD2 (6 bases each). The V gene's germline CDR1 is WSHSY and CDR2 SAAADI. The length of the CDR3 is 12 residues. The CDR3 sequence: CASSESSRGANF. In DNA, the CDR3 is TGCGCCAGCAGTGAGTCTTCGAGGGGGGCGAACTTC.

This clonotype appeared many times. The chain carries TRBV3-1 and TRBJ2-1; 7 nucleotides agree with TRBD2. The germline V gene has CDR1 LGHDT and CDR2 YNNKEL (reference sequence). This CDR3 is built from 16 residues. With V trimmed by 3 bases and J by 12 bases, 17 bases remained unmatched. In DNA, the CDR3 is TGTGCCAGCAGCCACCAGGCGGCTAGCGGCCGCCACGGGCAGTTCTTC. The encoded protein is CASSHQAASGRHGQFF.

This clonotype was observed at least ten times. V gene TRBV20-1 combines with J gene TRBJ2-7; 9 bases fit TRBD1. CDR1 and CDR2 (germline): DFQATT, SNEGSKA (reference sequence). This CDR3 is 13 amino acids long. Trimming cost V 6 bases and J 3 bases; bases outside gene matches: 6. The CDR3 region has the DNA TGCAGTGCCCCGACAGGGGGGAGCTACGAGCAGTACTTC. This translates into CSAPTGGSYEQYF.

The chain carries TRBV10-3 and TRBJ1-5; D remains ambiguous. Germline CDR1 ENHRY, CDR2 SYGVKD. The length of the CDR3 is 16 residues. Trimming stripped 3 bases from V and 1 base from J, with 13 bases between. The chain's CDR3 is CAISEGGPASNQPQHF. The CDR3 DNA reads TGTGCCATCAGTGAAGGAGGTCCCGCGAGCAATCAGCCCCAGCATTTT.

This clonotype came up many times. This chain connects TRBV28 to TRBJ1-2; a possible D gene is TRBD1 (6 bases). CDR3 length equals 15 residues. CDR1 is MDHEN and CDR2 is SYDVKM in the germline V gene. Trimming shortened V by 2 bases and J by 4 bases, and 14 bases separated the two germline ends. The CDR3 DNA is TGTGCCAGCAGTTTACGGGCGGGGGCAAGCTATGGCTACACCTTC. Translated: CASSLRAGASYGYTF.

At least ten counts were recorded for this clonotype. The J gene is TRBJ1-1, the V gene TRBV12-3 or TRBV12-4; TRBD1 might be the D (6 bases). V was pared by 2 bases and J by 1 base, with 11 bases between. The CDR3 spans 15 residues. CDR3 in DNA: TGTGCCAGCAGTTTAAGTCGACAGGCGAACACTGAAGCTTTCTTT. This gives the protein CASSLSRQANTEAFF.

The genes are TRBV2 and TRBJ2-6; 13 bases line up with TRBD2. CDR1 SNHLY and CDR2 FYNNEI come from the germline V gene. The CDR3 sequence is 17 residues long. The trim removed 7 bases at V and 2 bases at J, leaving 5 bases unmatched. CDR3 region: CASTQGLAGAGANVLTF. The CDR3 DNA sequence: TGTGCCAGCACACAAGGACTAGCGGGAGCTGGGGCCAACGTCCTGACTTTC.